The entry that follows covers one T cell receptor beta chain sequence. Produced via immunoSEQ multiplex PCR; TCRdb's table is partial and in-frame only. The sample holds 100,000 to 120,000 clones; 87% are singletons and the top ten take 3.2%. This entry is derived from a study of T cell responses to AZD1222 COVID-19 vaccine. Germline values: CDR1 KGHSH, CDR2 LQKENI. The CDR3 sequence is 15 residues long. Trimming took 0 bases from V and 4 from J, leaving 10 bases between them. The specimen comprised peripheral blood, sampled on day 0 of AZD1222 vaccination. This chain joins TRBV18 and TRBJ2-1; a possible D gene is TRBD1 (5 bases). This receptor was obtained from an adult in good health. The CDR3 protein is CASSPPATVYNEQFF. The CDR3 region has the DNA TGTGCCAGCTCACCACCGGCGACAGTTTACAATGAGCAGTTCTTC.